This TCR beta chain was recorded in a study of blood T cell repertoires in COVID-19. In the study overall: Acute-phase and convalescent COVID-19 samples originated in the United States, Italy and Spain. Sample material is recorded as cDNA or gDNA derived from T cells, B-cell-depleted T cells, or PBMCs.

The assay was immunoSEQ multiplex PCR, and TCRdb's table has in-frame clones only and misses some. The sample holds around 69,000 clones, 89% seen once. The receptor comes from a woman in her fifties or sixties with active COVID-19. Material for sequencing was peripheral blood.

In DNA form, the CDR3 reads TGTGCCAGCAGCAGCCCAGGGGGTGGAGGTCAGCCCCAGCATTTT. Its translation: CASSSPGGGGQPQHF. The chain couples TRBV2 to TRBJ1-5; the match to TRBD1 covers 7 bases. Germline CDR1 is SNHLY and CDR2 is FYNNEI. V gave up 6 bases and J gave up 6 bases; unmatched junction bases: 11. This CDR3 spans 15 amino acids.